The clone carrying this T cell receptor (beta chain) was recorded many times. It was RNA transcripts that yielded the amplified TCR beta CDR3 regions. HTBI primers were employed in a first-round RT-PCR of the TCR CDR3. TCRdb independently ran MiXCR on the multiplex PCR reads; one entry per CDR3 protein. The data hold over 350,000 distinct CDR3 sequences, with over 11% observed a single time. Germline values: CDR1 SEHNR, CDR2 FQNEAQ (reference sequence). The V end was cut by 1 base, the J end by 0 bases, with 22 bases between. The CDR3 sequence is 19 residues long. The sample belongs to a study of T cells in Graves' hyperthyroidism and ophthalmopathy.

What was sequenced was blood. The V call is TRBV7-9, the J call TRBJ2-7, with TRBD2 as a possible D gene (6 bases). The clonotype originates from a middle-aged man with Graves' ophthalmopathy. CDR3 DNA sequence: TGTGCCAGCAGCTTAGGGGGCGTTCGGGGCGGGACCAGCTCCTACGAGCAGTACTTC. Translation gives CASSLGGVRGGTSSYEQYF.